The TCR beta chain under discussion was sequenced for a study of blood T cell repertoires in COVID-19. Germline CDR1 and CDR2: GTSNPN and SVGIG (reference sequence). Trimming stripped 2 bases from V and 5 bases from J, with 7 bases between. CDR3 size: 11 residues. Measured with immunoSEQ multiplex PCR; TCRdb has only the in-frame clones, and not every one. The sample consists of roughly 280,000 clones, around 93% of them appearing once. Sample: PBMCs or T cells enriched from blood (not recorded which). This chain connects TRBV30 to TRBJ2-7, with D unresolved. This TCR was sampled from a man aged 40-50 years who had been exposed to COVID-19. The CDR3 DNA follows: TGTGCCTGGAGTCAGTCCCACGAGCAGTACTTC. It encodes CAWSQSHEQYF.